Below, 22 T cell receptor beta chains from the same sample are listed, as sequenced in a study of T cells of healthy individuals. MiXCR was run by TCRdb on the 5' RACE reads, yielding one entry per CDR3 protein. The data show about 53,000 distinct CDR3 sequences, with 14% to 15% seen just once and more than 15% held by the top ten. The receptors were gathered from a human donor in good health.

This clonotype was counted between two and nine times. The V gene is TRBV10-3, the J gene TRBJ1-1; D is possibly TRBD1 (6 bases). CDR3 length: 13 amino acids. The V gene's germline CDR1 is ENHRY and CDR2 SYGVKD. The V and J ends lost 6 bases and 1 base respectively, with 9 bases between them. The DNA of the CDR3 is TGTGCCATCAGCCGACAGGAGAACACTGAAGCTTTCTTT. It encodes CAISRQENTEAFF.

As for this clonotype: This clone may be a read error of a much larger clone one base away. V and J are TRBV3-1 and TRBJ2-7; D is uncertain. V was pared by 3 bases and J by 6 bases, with 18 bases between. Germline-derived CDR1 and CDR2 are LGHDT and YNNKEL (reference sequence). This CDR3 comprises 15 residues. The DNA of the CDR3 is TGTGCCAGCAGCCAGAAAGGCCCCAAGGCATCCGAGCAGTACTTC. Translation: CASSQKGPKASEQYF.

In its sample, this clonotype ranks as medium-sized. This chain connects TRBV20-1 to TRBJ2-7; 8 bases agree with TRBD1. There are 15 residues in the CDR3. The germline V gene has CDR1 DFQATT and CDR2 SNEGSKA (reference sequence). With 3 bases clipped from V and 3 bases from J, the junction kept 10 bases outside the gene matches. CDR3 sequence reads: CSARLRQGTDYEQYF. The CDR3 DNA follows: TGCAGTGCTAGGCTCCGACAGGGGACGGACTACGAGCAGTACTTC.

The sample holds a few counts of this clonotype. The rearrangement joins TRBV7-2 to TRBJ1-2; no clear D gene. V was trimmed by 5 bases and J by 8 bases, leaving 9 bases between them. Germline CDR1 reads SGHTA; CDR2 reads FQGNSA. This CDR3 comprises 11 residues. CDR3 protein: CASSDTVGYTF. CDR3 DNA: TGTGCCAGCAGCGATACGGTCGGCTACACCTTC.

About this clonotype itself: A much larger clonotype is one base distant, so this may be a read error. The chain combines TRBV20-1 with TRBJ2-7; tentative D call: TRBD1 (6 bases). This CDR3 region has 15 residues. Germline V CDR1 and CDR2: DFQATT, SNEGSKA (reference sequence). V shed 4 bases and J shed 3 bases, with 19 bases lying between them. Here the CDR3 DNA reads TGCAGTGCTACCTCGCCAGGGGAAATCAGCTACGAGCAGTACTTC. Translation: CSATSPGEISYEQYF.

This chain links TRBV20-1 with TRBJ1-1, with D perhaps matching TRBD1 (6 bases). CDR1 is DFQATT, CDR2 SNEGSKA, per germline (reference sequence). V was shortened by 3 bases and J by 6 bases, with 8 bases between the two germline ends. This CDR3 spans 11 amino acids. CDR3 sequence reads: CSASPGAEAFF. The CDR3, as DNA: TGCAGTGCTAGCCCAGGGGCTGAAGCTTTCTTT.

This clonotype occurred a few times. The V call is TRBV9, the J call TRBJ1-3; D is possibly TRBD1 (5 bases). V was clipped by 4 bases and J by 0 bases, with 11 bases between them. Germline assignment: CDR1 SGDLS and CDR2 YYNGEE. The CDR3 runs 15 residues. CDR3 sequence (DNA): TGTGCCAGCAGCCCTGGGGGTGCCTCTGGAAACACCATATATTTT. Translating it yields CASSPGGASGNTIYF.

This clonotype has ten or more counts. The chain recombines TRBV7-2 with TRBJ1-1, with D possibly being TRBD1 (5 bases). The V end was cut by 5 bases, the J end by 8 bases, with 21 bases between. The CDR3 runs 15 residues. Germline CDR1 SGHTA, CDR2 FQGNSA. As DNA, the CDR3 is TGTGCCAGCAGCACCGCCGCAGGGAGTACAATAGAAGCTTTCTTT. Translation gives CASSTAAGSTIEAFF.

This clonotype was counted a few times. The J gene is TRBJ2-5, the V gene TRBV5-6; D is undetermined. Germline lookup yields CDR1 SGHDT and CDR2 YYEEEE. The CDR3 spans 13 residues. V shed 1 base and J shed 1 base, with 5 bases lying between them. In DNA form, the CDR3 reads TGTGCCAGCAGCTTGAAAAGCCAAGAGACCCAGTACTTC. Its translation is CASSLKSQETQYF. Variable domain in full (rest from reference TRBV5-6 and TRBJ2-5): DAGVTQSPTHLIKTRGQQVTLRCSPKSGHDTVSWYQQALGQGPQFIFQYYEEEERQRGNFPDRFSGHQFPNYSSELNVNALLLGDSALYLCASSLKSQETQYFGPGTRLLVL.

A few counts support this clonotype. The gene calls are TRBV7-8 and TRBJ2-7; D remains unclear. The CDR3 loop spans 14 amino acids. V gave up 5 bases and J gave up 2 bases, with 13 bases separating them. Germline-derived CDR1 and CDR2 are SGHVS and FQNEAQ. The CDR3 nucleotides read TGTGCCAGCAGCCCGCGTGACGGAACCTACGAGCAGTACTTC. Translating it yields CASSPRDGTYEQYF.

The rearrangement uses TRBV12-3 or TRBV12-4 and TRBJ1-1; D gene unclear. V gave up 6 bases and J gave up 0 bases, with 17 bases separating them. This CDR3 contains 16 residues. Here the CDR3 reads CASSRSPEAVNTEAFF. DNA for the CDR3: TGTGCCAGCAGCCGATCCCCCGAGGCGGTGAACACTGAAGCTTTCTTT.

V and J are TRBV7-8 and TRBJ1-2; maybe TRBD1 (5 bases). Germline-derived CDR1 and CDR2 are SGHVS and FQNEAQ. The V and J ends lost 0 bases and 2 bases respectively, with 16 bases between them. This CDR3 spans 17 amino acids. The CDR3 region is CASSLASGRTTNYGYTF. The CDR3 coding sequence is TGTGCCAGCAGCTTAGCCTCGGGACGGACTACAAACTATGGCTACACCTTC.

This clonotype has a handful of counts. This sequence joins TRBV5-1 and TRBJ2-2; 7 bases map to TRBD1. V lost 4 bases to trimming and J lost 7 bases; unmatched junction nucleotides: 7. Germline V gives CDR1 SGHRS, CDR2 YFSETQ. The CDR3 has 14 amino acids. The CDR3 DNA sequence: TGCGCCAGCAGCACGCACCGACAGGGCGGGGAGCTGTTTTTT. This encodes CASSTHRQGGELFF. Full variable domain (remainder filled in from reference TRBV5-1 and TRBJ2-2): KAGVTQTPRYLIKTRGQQVTLSCSPISGHRSVSWYQQTPGQGLQFLFEYFSETQRNKGNFPGRFSGRQFSNSRSEMNVSTLELGDSALYLCASSTHRQGGELFFGEGSRLTVL.

This clonotype was detected a few times. The J gene is TRBJ2-1, the V gene TRBV5-1; TRBD2 might be the D (6 bases). Germline CDR1 SGHRS, CDR2 YFSETQ. CDR3 size: 17 residues. Trimming left V 5 bases short and J 4 bases short, with 22 bases between. CDR3 sequence reads: CASRSLGGGITYNEQFF. CDR3 sequence (DNA): TGCGCCAGCAGATCACTCGGTGGGGGGATAACTTACAATGAGCAGTTCTTC.

In this sample, this clonotype turned up many times. The chain uses TRBV18 and TRBJ1-1; D is undetermined. The CDR3 contains 16 residues. Germline loops: CDR1 KGHSH, CDR2 LQKENI. V was shortened by 3 bases and J by 1 base, with 15 bases between the two germline ends. Here the CDR3 DNA reads TGTGCCAGCTCACCCGATGTTCAGTCGGGGAACACTGAAGCTTTCTTT. This gives the protein CASSPDVQSGNTEAFF. Full variable domain (rest looked up from reference TRBV18 and TRBJ1-1): NAGVMQNPRHLVRRRGQEARLRCSPMKGHSHVYWYRQLPEEGLKFMVYLQKENIIDESGMPKERFSAEFPKEGPSILRIQQVVRGDSAAYFCASSPDVQSGNTEAFFGQGTRLTVV.

This clonotype was counted many times. V and J are TRBV20-1 and TRBJ1-5, with D possibly TRBD1 on 5 matching bases. Trimming left V 5 bases short and J 4 bases short, with 21 bases between. The CDR3 contains 16 residues. Per germline, CDR1 DFQATT and CDR2 SNEGSKA (reference sequence). The CDR3 coding sequence is TGCAGTGCTGGGGCCCTGTCGGAGGCCTCAAATCAGCCCCAGCATTTT. As protein: CSAGALSEASNQPQHF.

This clonotype has a count of ten or more. The gene calls are TRBV7-2 and TRBJ2-5; the D call may be TRBD1 or TRBD2 (5 bases each). The CDR3 extends over 17 amino acids. With 1 base removed from V and 2 bases from J, the gap between germline ends came to 17 bases. Per the germline V gene, CDR1 is SGHTA and CDR2 is FQGNSA. CDR3 region: CASSLVSRLEGQETQYF. For the CDR3, the DNA is TGTGCCAGCAGCTTAGTCTCACGGCTAGAGGGGCAAGAGACCCAGTACTTC.

This clonotype was observed many times. This chain connects TRBV5-1 to TRBJ2-5; TRBD1 agrees at 9 bases. The V gene's germline CDR1 is SGHRS and CDR2 YFSETQ. Losses at the gene ends were 3 bases for V and 5 bases for J; bases not matched to a gene: 8. The length of the CDR3 is 15 residues. The CDR3 is CASSYTGGNVETQYF. The CDR3 region has the DNA TGCGCCAGCAGCTACACAGGGGGCAATGTGGAGACCCAGTACTTC.

At least ten counts were recorded for this clonotype. This sequence joins TRBV12-3 or TRBV12-4 and TRBJ2-5; D may be TRBD1 or TRBD2 (5 bases each). The CDR3 is 13 residues long. With 8 bases removed from V and 5 bases from J, the gap between germline ends came to 15 bases. The CDR3 region is CASAFGGRETQYF. Here the CDR3 DNA reads TGTGCCAGCGCATTTGGGGGACGGGAGACCCAGTACTTC.

This clonotype was recorded many times. The J gene is TRBJ2-1, the V gene TRBV6-5; perhaps TRBD2 as D (7 bases). CDR1 MNHEY and CDR2 SVGAGI come from the germline V gene. The CDR3 runs 16 residues. V was cut by 5 bases and J by 7 bases, with 21 bases left in between. CDR3 nucleotide sequence: TGTGCCAGCAGTAATGGGGGGGGGGCGTCATGGAATGAGCAGTTCTTC. The encoded protein is CASSNGGGASWNEQFF.

This clonotype was counted between two and nine times. The chain carries TRBV12-3 or TRBV12-4 and TRBJ1-6, with D possibly matching TRBD1 (5 bases). The V and J ends lost 1 base and 10 bases respectively, with 11 bases between them. This CDR3 has 14 residues. The CDR3 region is CASSLGGGESPLHF. Here the CDR3 DNA reads TGTGCCAGCAGTTTAGGTGGGGGGGAGTCACCCCTCCACTTT.

The V call is TRBV11-2, the J call TRBJ2-7; the D is unclear. Per germline, CDR1 SGHAT and CDR2 FQNNGV. CDR3 length: 14 amino acids. V lost 3 bases, J lost 8 bases, and 17 bases lay in between. CDR3 sequence (DNA): TGTGCCAGCAGCTTGGACCTCCAGAGACACAAGCAGTACTTC. It translates to CASSLDLQRHKQYF.